Presented here are 13 T cell receptor beta chains from one specimen sequenced in a study of blood T cell repertoires in COVID-19. Only in-frame clones appear in the TCRdb table, and some are missing; sequencing was by immunoSEQ multiplex PCR. The data show about 42,000 clones, 75% to 80% seen once. The sequenced sample was peripheral blood. The receptors shown here come from a woman in her sixties or seventies with acute or convalescent COVID-19.

The chain has TRBV19 and TRBJ1-5; 7 positions match TRBD1. This CDR3 has 13 residues. CDR1 is LNHDA, CDR2 SQIVND, per germline (reference sequence). V shed 5 bases and J 7 bases; nucleotides not matched to a gene: 5. The DNA of the CDR3 is TGTGCCAGTAGTCCGGGACAGACCCAGCCCCAGCATTTT. Translation: CASSPGQTQPQHF.

The chain recombines TRBV28 with TRBJ1-4; no definite D call. Trimming left V 3 bases short and J 6 bases short, with 11 bases between. The CDR3 has 14 residues. Germline lookup yields CDR1 MDHEN and CDR2 SYDVKM. Here the CDR3 DNA reads TGTGCCAGCAGTTTGGCGGGCCTCGATGAAAAACTGTTTTTT. Encoded protein: CASSLAGLDEKLFF.

The rearrangement joins TRBV7-9 to TRBJ1-2; no clear D. Germline values: CDR1 SEHNR, CDR2 FQNEAQ (reference sequence). The ends were cut back, 5 bases at V and 4 bases at J, with 14 bases in the middle. The CDR3 is 14 amino acids. CDR3: CASSRGDSGYGYTF. The CDR3 DNA is TGTGCCAGCAGCCGAGGAGACTCTGGCTATGGCTACACCTTC.

The gene calls are TRBV11-3 and TRBJ2-5; 7 bases match TRBD1. The CDR3 totals 17 residues. V shed 4 bases and J 5 bases; nucleotides not matched to a gene: 16. The germline V gene encodes CDR1 SGHNT and CDR2 YENEEA. CDR3: CASSSRAGGREVETQYF. For the CDR3, the DNA is TGTGCCAGCAGCTCAAGGGCAGGGGGACGCGAGGTGGAGACCCAGTACTTC.

The V call is TRBV18, the J call TRBJ1-6; 8 bases are a match to TRBD1. V lost 0 bases to trimming and J lost 9 bases; unmatched junction nucleotides: 7. This CDR3 is built from 16 residues. CDR1 KGHSH and CDR2 LQKENI come from the germline V gene. CDR3 in DNA: TGTGCCAGCTCACCACCGTCCGGACAGGGTCGTTCACCCCTCCACTTT. This codes for CASSPPSGQGRSPLHF.

V usage is TRBV5-6 and J usage is TRBJ1-5; D remains ambiguous. The V and J ends lost 1 base and 9 bases respectively, with 14 bases between them. Germline values: CDR1 SGHDT, CDR2 YYEEEE. This CDR3 region has 14 residues. The CDR3 bases are TGTGCCAGCAGCTTGAGCGCGCTGCTCGGGCCCCAGCATTTT. Translating it yields CASSLSALLGPQHF.

The chain links TRBV3-1 (or the pseudogene TRBV3-2) to TRBJ1-1; the match to TRBD1 covers 12 bases. The CDR3 has 16 amino acids. The ends lost 4 bases at V and 1 base at J; junction bases unmatched: 4. The germline CDR1 and CDR2 sequences are LGHDT and YNNKEL (reference sequence). The CDR3 sequence: CASSRGTGGANTEAFF. The CDR3 DNA reads TGTGCCAGCAGCCGCGGGACAGGGGGCGCGAACACTGAAGCTTTCTTT.

For the CDR3, the DNA is TGTGCCAGCAGCGTAAGGACTAGCGGGAGATACAATGAGCAGTTCTTC. As protein: CASSVRTSGRYNEQFF. The J gene is TRBJ2-1, the V gene TRBV9, with TRBD2 identical over 13 bases. The CDR3 is made up of 16 amino acids. Germline lookup yields CDR1 SGDLS and CDR2 YYNGEE. Losses at the gene ends were 1 base for V and 4 bases for J; bases not matched to a gene: 2.

This rearrangement joins TRBV2 to TRBJ1-5, with unresolved D. CDR3 size: 14 residues. Trimming shortened V by 4 bases and J by 4 bases, and 11 bases separated the two germline ends. CDR1 is SNHLY and CDR2 is FYNNEI in the germline V gene. The CDR3 sequence is CASSGMSRNQPQHF. The CDR3 region has the DNA TGTGCCAGCAGTGGGATGAGCAGGAATCAGCCCCAGCATTTT.

This clone was picked up a small number of times. The chain recombines TRBV4-3 with TRBJ2-3, with TRBD1 identical over 9 bases. Trimming took 0 bases from V and 1 from J; bases not matched to a gene: 2. CDR1 is LGHNA, CDR2 YSLEER, per germline. The CDR3 has 16 residues. CDR3 in DNA: TGCGCCAGCAGCCAAGAAGACAGGGGGGGCACAGATACGCAGTATTTT. Protein: CASSQEDRGGTDTQYF.

This chain links TRBV6-2 or TRBV6-3 with TRBJ2-2, with a possible D match to TRBD1 (5 bases). The V gene lost 0 bases and the J gene lost 3 bases, with 8 bases spanning the gap. CDR1 and CDR2 (germline): MNHEY, SVGEGT. The CDR3 extends over 15 amino acids. CDR3 coding DNA: TGTGCCAGCAGTTACTCAGGGGCGGACACCGGGGAGCTGTTTTTT. Amino acid sequence: CASSYSGADTGELFF.

The chain carries TRBV28 and TRBJ2-3; D might be TRBD2 (5 bases). V was shortened by 5 bases and J by 5 bases, with 23 bases between the two germline ends. CDR3 size: 17 residues. CDR1 and CDR2 (germline): MDHEN, SYDVKM. CDR3 loop: CASSTRTFAYLLDTQYF. In DNA form, the CDR3 reads TGTGCCAGCAGTACCCGGACTTTTGCGTATTTATTAGATACGCAGTATTTT.

The V and J genes are TRBV25-1 and TRBJ1-1; D is ambiguous. Germline CDR1 reads MGHDK; CDR2 reads SYGVNS. The CDR3 sequence is 13 residues long. The V end lost 3 bases, the J end lost 1 base, and 6 bases lay between the germline ends. The chain's CDR3 is CASSDRGNTEAFF. In DNA form, the CDR3 reads TGTGCCAGCAGTGACCGGGGGAACACTGAAGCTTTCTTT.